This note documents a single T cell receptor beta chain sequence. Its antigen is unknown. The entry originates in a study of cytomegalovirus exposure and HLA in healthy donors. In the PCR, 60 Vbeta and 13 Jbeta primers were used. Generated by immunoSEQ multiplex PCR, the TCRdb table keeps only in-frame clones and is missing some. This repertoire shows approximately 70,000 clones, roughly 72% found once; its top ten account for 22%. The study's findings and limits: A few of the chains that were CMV-associated were confirmed in vitro to be specific for CMV antigens. Per a later analysis, about 18,000 TCR beta sequences showed association with HLA alleles at 0.05 false discovery rate. Clonal expansion was found to be greater in HLA-associated TCR beta chains than in equally common others in a later analysis. As a later analysis showed, a missense DCLRE1C variant was linked to trimming of TCR beta V- and J-genes.

This receptor was taken from a woman in her thirties in good health and CMV-seropositive. Sequenced input: PBMCs.

In DNA, the CDR3 is TGTGCCAGCAGCCCCGGGACAGGACCTGGCTACACCTTC. Translated: CASSPGTGPGYTF. The chain carries TRBV5-4 and TRBJ1-2; 8 positions match TRBD1. V lost 4 bases and J lost 7; bases outside the gene matches: 6. Per the germline V gene, CDR1 is SGHNT and CDR2 is YYREEE (reference sequence). The CDR3 spans 13 residues.